This T cell receptor (beta chain) appears in the sequencing data of a study of shared clonotypes between healthy human individuals. Comments on this clone: Its antigen is not known.

From germline, CDR1 is SGHNT and CDR2 YYREEE (reference sequence). V lost 0 bases and J lost 0; bases outside the gene matches: 3. The length of the CDR3 is 16 residues. Nashville, Tennessee was home to all donors, who were Caucasian adults. Study outcomes and limitations: Generation probabilities were higher for clonotypes shared across all four sorted-subset donors than for unshared ones.

Repertoires were generated with immunoSEQ multiplex PCR, while TCRdb's copy carries only in-frame clones and drops some. The sample carries about 380,000 clones, about 97% recorded once. The origin of this receptor is a man aged 25-40 years in good health. Input material: memory CD8+ T cells sorted from blood. Stated subset: CD45RO+ cells pooled with CCR7-negative TemRA cells. This chain joins TRBV5-4 and TRBJ2-3, with 8 bases aligning to TRBD2. The CDR3 nucleotides are TGTGCCAGCAGCTTGGGCGGCGGGAGGAGCACAGATACGCAGTATTTT. Translated: CASSLGGGRSTDTQYF. The full variable domain, rest sourced from reference TRBV5-4 and TRBJ2-3, is ETGVTQSPTHLIKTRGQQVTLRCSSQSGHNTVSWYQQALGQGPQFIFQYYREEENGRGNFPPRFSGLQFPNYSSELNVNALELDDSALYLCASSLGGGRSTDTQYFGPGTRLTVL.